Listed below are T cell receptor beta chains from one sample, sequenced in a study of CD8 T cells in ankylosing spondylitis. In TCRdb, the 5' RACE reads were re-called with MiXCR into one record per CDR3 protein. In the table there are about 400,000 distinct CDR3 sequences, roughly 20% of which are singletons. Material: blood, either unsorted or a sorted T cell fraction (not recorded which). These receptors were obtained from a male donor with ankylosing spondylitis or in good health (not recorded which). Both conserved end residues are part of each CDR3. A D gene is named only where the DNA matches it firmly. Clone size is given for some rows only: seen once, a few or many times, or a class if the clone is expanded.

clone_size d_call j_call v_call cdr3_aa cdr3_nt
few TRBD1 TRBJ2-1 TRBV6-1 CASSGIGQGAPNEQFF TGTGCCAGCAGCGGGATCGGACAGGGGGCGCCGAATGAGCAGTTCTTC
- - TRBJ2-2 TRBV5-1 CASSWRSSLGELFF TGCGCCAGCAGCTGGAGGTCCTCGTTGGGGGAGCTGTTTTTT
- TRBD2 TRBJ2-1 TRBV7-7 CASSYAPAGRLLSYNEQFF TGTGCTAGCAGCTACGCTCCAGCGGGACGCCTTCTCTCCTACAATGAGCAGTTCTTC
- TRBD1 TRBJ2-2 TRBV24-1 CATSDWPRDRETGELFF TGTGCCACCAGTGATTGGCCCCGGGACAGAGAAACCGGGGAGCTGTTTTTT
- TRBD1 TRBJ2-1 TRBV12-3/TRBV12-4 CASRGDRGGNEQFF TGTGCCAGCAGGGGGGACAGGGGTGGCAATGAGCAGTTCTTC
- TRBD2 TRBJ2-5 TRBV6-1 CASSDPSGVIKTQYF TGTGCCAGCAGTGATCCTAGCGGGGTAATCAAGACCCAGTACTTC
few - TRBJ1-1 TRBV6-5 CASSYGKLNTEAFF TGTGCCAGCAGTTACGGGAAACTGAACACTGAAGCTTTCTTT
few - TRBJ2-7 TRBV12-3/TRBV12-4 CASSFRASSNEQYF TGTGCCAGCAGTTTCCGTGCTAGTAGTAACGAGCAGTACTTC
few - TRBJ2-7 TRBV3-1 CASSQEYRAGGYEQYF TGTGCCAGCAGCCAAGAGTATCGCGCAGGGGGGTACGAGCAGTACTTC
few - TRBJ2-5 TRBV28 CASSHKEWETQYF TGTGCCAGCAGCCATAAGGAATGGGAGACCCAGTACTTC
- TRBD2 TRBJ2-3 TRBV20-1 CSARAGLAGGTDTQYF TGCAGTGCTAGAGCGGGACTAGCGGGAGGCACAGATACGCAGTATTTT
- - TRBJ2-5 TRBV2 CANGGYQETQYF TGTGCCAACGGGGGCTACCAAGAGACCCAGTACTTC
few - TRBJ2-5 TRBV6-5 CASSYSPGQQETQYF TGTGCCAGCAGTTACTCTCCGGGACAACAAGAGACCCAGTACTTC
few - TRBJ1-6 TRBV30 CAWRGTGNSPLHF TGTGCCTGGAGGGGGACGGGCAATTCACCCCTCCACTTT
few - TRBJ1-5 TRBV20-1 CSARASRLQPQHF TGCAGTGCTAGAGCCTCCAGACTGCAGCCCCAGCATTTT
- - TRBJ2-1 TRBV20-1 CSAPAYPAVEQFF TGCAGTGCTCCCGCATACCCCGCCGTTGAGCAGTTCTTC
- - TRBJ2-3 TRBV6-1 CASSDRGESDTQYF TGTGCCAGCAGTGACAGGGGTGAATCGGATACGCAGTATTTT
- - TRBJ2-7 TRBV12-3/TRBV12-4 CASSFGQLLEQYF TGTGCCAGCAGTTTCGGACAGCTCCTAGAGCAGTACTTC
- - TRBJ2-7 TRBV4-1 CASSQDRGLIREQYF TGCGCCAGCAGCCAAGATCGGGGACTTATACGAGAGCAGTACTTC
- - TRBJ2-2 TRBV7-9 CASSYMNTGELFF TGTGCCAGCAGCTACATGAACACCGGGGAGCTGTTTTTT
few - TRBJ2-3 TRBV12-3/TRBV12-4 CASDHRPGLTTDTQYF TGTGCCAGCGACCATCGCCCGGGACTTACCACAGATACGCAGTATTTT
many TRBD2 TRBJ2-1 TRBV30 CAWTPPTSGRPSEQFF TGTGCCTGGACCCCCCCGACTAGCGGGAGGCCTTCGGAGCAGTTCTTC
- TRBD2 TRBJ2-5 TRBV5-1 CASRRQRGLQETQYF TGCGCCAGCCGGCGCCAGCGGGGGCTACAAGAGACCCAGTACTTC
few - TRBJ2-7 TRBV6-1 CASSVGTDTSYEQYF TGTGCCAGCAGTGTGGGAACAGATACATCCTACGAGCAGTACTTC
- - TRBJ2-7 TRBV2 CASSDTPDSYEQYF TGTGCCAGCAGTGATACGCCAGACTCCTACGAGCAGTACTTC
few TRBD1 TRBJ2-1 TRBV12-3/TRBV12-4 CASSWGQVEQFF TGTGCCAGCAGTTGGGGACAGGTTGAGCAGTTCTTC
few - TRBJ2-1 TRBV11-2 CASSLDPGAYNEQFF TGTGCCAGCAGCTTAGATCCCGGGGCCTACAATGAGCAGTTCTTC
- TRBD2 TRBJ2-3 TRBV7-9 CASSFGTRMPDTQYF TGTGCCAGCAGCTTCGGGACTAGAATGCCAGATACGCAGTATTTT
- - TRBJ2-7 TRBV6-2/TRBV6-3 CASSYLQPSYEQYF TGTGCCAGCAGTTACTTACAGCCTTCCTACGAGCAGTACTTC
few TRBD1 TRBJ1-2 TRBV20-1 CSAPSHRGHSYGYTF TGCAGTGCTCCAAGCCACAGGGGGCATAGCTATGGCTACACCTTC
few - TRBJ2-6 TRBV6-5 CASSYSVAGKSGANVLTF TGTGCCAGCAGTTACTCAGTCGCAGGCAAGTCTGGGGCCAACGTCCTGACTTTC
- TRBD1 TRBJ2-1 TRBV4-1 CASSENAGTGSEQFF TGCGCCAGCAGCGAAAATGCCGGGACAGGGAGTGAGCAGTTCTTC
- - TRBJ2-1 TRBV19 CASSSLPGHLYNEQFF TGTGCCAGTAGTAGCCTACCGGGACACCTCTACAATGAGCAGTTCTTC
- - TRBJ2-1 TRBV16 CASSHQGFSKSDEQFF TGTGCCAGCAGCCACCAGGGTTTTTCTAAAAGCGATGAGCAGTTCTTC
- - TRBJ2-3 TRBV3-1 CASSQEGAEGDTQYF TGTGCCAGCAGCCAAGAGGGGGCGGAGGGAGATACGCAGTATTTT
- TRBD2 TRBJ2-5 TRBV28 CASSLPSAGGPGTETQYF TGTGCCAGCAGTTTACCCTCAGCGGGGGGGCCGGGTACGGAGACCCAGTACTTC
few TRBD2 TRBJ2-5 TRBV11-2 CASSPPPGGLQETQYF TGTGCCAGCAGCCCCCCCCCCGGGGGGTTACAAGAGACCCAGTACTTC
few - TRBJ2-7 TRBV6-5 CASSYVQGSPEQYF TGTGCCAGCAGTTACGTACAGGGAAGTCCCGAGCAGTACTTC
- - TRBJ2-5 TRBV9 CASSAGGATSRETQYF TGTGCCAGCAGTGCAGGGGGCGCGACTAGCCGGGAGACCCAGTACTTC
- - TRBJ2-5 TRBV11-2 CASSWGLEETQYF TGTGCCAGCAGCTGGGGACTTGAAGAGACCCAGTACTTC
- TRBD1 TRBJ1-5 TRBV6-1 CASSQTGSQPQHF TGTGCCAGCAGTCAGACAGGGAGCCAGCCCCAGCATTTT
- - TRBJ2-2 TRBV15 CATSRGGNTGELFF TGTGCCACCAGCAGAGGAGGGAACACCGGGGAGCTGTTTTTT
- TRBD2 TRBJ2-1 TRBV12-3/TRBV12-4 CASSWGRTSSYNEQFF TGTGCCAGCAGTTGGGGACGGACTAGCTCCTACAATGAGCAGTTCTTC
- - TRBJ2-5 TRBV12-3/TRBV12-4 CASSLGWQETQYF TGTGCCAGCAGTTTAGGGTGGCAAGAGACCCAGTACTTC
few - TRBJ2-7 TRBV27 CASSLRGKGSYEQYF TGTGCCAGCAGTTTACGTGGGAAGGGGTCCTACGAGCAGTACTTC
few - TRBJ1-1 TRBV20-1 CSANTLYADTEAFF TGCAGTGCTAACACGCTTTACGCGGACACTGAAGCTTTCTTT
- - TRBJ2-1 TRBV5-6 CAISRTGYNEQFF TGTGCCATCAGCCGGACTGGATACAATGAGCAGTTCTTC
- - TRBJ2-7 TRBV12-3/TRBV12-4 CASSLSLLGGRHSYEQYF TGTGCCAGCAGCCTAAGCCTCCTAGGGGGAAGGCATTCCTACGAGCAGTACTTC
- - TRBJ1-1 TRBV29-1 CSVLGGGEGEAFF TGCAGCGTCCTCGGGGGGGGAGAGGGTGAAGCTTTCTTT